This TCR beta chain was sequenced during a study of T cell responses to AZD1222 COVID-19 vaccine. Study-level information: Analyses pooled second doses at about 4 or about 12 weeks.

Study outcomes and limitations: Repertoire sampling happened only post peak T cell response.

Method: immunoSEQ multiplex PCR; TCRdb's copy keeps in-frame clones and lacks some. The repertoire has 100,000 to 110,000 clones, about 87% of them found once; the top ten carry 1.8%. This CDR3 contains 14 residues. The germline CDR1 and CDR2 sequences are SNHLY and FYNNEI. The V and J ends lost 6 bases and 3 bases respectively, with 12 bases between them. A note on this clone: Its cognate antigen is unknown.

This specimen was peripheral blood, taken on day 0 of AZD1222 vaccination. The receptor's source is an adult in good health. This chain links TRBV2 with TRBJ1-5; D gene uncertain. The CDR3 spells CASSAISSNQPQHF. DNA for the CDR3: TGTGCCAGCAGCGCAATCTCCTCCAATCAGCCCCAGCATTTT.